The 13 T cell receptor beta chains below all came from one sample that was sequenced in a study of blood T cell repertoires in COVID-19. The table came from immunoSEQ multiplex PCR; TCRdb's copy has only in-frame clones and leaves some out. This table holds roughly 500,000 clones, approximately 83% found once. The sample consisted of peripheral blood. These receptors all come from a human donor in a cohort sampled during active COVID-19.

The chain links TRBV5-4 to TRBJ2-2, with 10 bases aligning to TRBD1. Germline CDR1 reads SGHNT; CDR2 reads YYREEE (reference sequence). The CDR3 loop spans 17 amino acids. With V trimmed by 4 bases and J by 1 base, 7 bases remained unmatched. Here the CDR3 reads CASSTGTGVGNTGELFF. Written as DNA, the CDR3 is TGTGCCAGCAGCACGGGGACAGGGGTCGGGAACACCGGGGAGCTGTTTTTT.

The chain couples TRBV11-2 to TRBJ2-7; TRBD2 aligns across 13 bases. The CDR3 has 15 amino acids. After removal of 5 bases from V and 4 bases from J, the junction contained 5 bases not matched to a gene. Germline V gene data show CDR1 as SGHAT and CDR2 as FQNNGV. The CDR3 nucleotides are TGTGCCAGCAGCCGTATGGGACTAGCGGGATACGAGCAGTACTTC. Its translation is CASSRMGLAGYEQYF. Full variable domain (missing parts from reference TRBV11-2 and TRBJ2-7): EAGVAQSPRYKIIEKRQSVAFWCNPISGHATLYWYQQILGQGPKLLIQFQNNGVVDDSQLPKDRFSAERLKGVDSTLKIQPAKLEDSAVYLCASSRMGLAGYEQYFGPGTRLTVT.

The rearrangement links TRBV30 to TRBJ2-1; 7 nucleotides match TRBD2. The trim removed 1 base at V and 8 bases at J, leaving 8 bases unmatched. Looked up from germline, CDR1 is GTSNPN and CDR2 is SVGIG (reference sequence). The CDR3 runs 14 residues. The CDR3 is CAWSGRLAVDEQFF. For the CDR3, the DNA is TGTGCCTGGAGTGGCAGACTAGCCGTAGATGAGCAGTTCTTC.

The chain couples TRBV7-6 to TRBJ2-1; TRBD1 aligns across 7 bases. J was trimmed by 7 bases and V by 5 bases; bases with no gene match: 8. Germline V gives CDR1 SGHVS, CDR2 FNYEAQ. This CDR3 contains 14 residues. CDR3 protein: CASSPTTGWNEQFF. DNA for the CDR3: TGTGCCAGCAGCCCTACGACAGGGTGGAATGAGCAGTTCTTC.

This clone was counted a few times. This chain joins TRBV20-1 and TRBJ2-1; 10 bases are a match to TRBD2. CDR1 is DFQATT, CDR2 SNEGSKA, per germline (reference sequence). This CDR3 comprises 14 residues. Trimming took 3 bases from V and 6 from J; bases not matched to a gene: 5. In nucleotides, the CDR3 is TGCAGTGCTAGTCGAGCGGGAGGGGTCAATGAGCAGTTCTTC. Protein sequence: CSASRAGGVNEQFF.

This sequence joins TRBV9 and TRBJ1-1; 10 nucleotides align to TRBD1. Germline trimming cut 2 bases from V and 4 bases from J; bases unmatched to any gene: 5. Germline assignment: CDR1 SGDLS and CDR2 YYNGEE. The CDR3 consists of 15 residues. CDR3 nucleotides: TGTGCCAGCAGCGTCTCCGGGACAGGGGTCACTGAAGCTTTCTTT. Protein: CASSVSGTGVTEAFF.

This sequence joins TRBV5-1 and TRBJ2-3; 12 bases agree with TRBD2. The CDR3 consists of 15 residues. J gave up 6 bases and V 3 bases, and 5 bases lay outside the gene matches. Per the germline V gene, CDR1 is SGHRS and CDR2 is YFSETQ. CDR3 coding DNA: TGCGCCAGCAGCTCCGGACTAGCGGGACGGGATACGCAGTATTTT. It translates to CASSSGLAGRDTQYF.

V and J are TRBV30 and TRBJ2-3; perhaps TRBD2 as D (5 bases). The CDR3 extends over 15 amino acids. V lost 3 bases to trimming and J lost 0 bases, with 13 bases between them. Germline V CDR1 and CDR2: GTSNPN, SVGIG (reference sequence). The CDR3 coding sequence is TGTGCCTGGAGAAGGAAGGGAGTTAGCACAGATACGCAGTATTTT. Translation: CAWRRKGVSTDTQYF.

The gene calls are TRBV19 and TRBJ2-3; D remains unclear. Per the germline V gene, CDR1 is LNHDA and CDR2 is SQIVND (reference sequence). V lost 6 bases to trimming and J lost 3 bases, with 10 bases between them. The CDR3 extends over 13 amino acids. CDR3 loop: CASRLRQTDTQYF. DNA for the CDR3: TGTGCCAGTAGATTGAGACAAACAGATACGCAGTATTTT.

This rearrangement joins TRBV24-1 to TRBJ2-3, with a possible D match to TRBD1 (5 bases). CDR1 and CDR2 from the germline V gene are KGHDR and SFDVKD. With 7 bases removed from V and 4 bases from J, the gap between germline ends came to 8 bases. CDR3 length: 12 amino acids. CDR3 nucleotide sequence: TGTGCCACCAGGGGGCTCGCAGATACGCAGTATTTT. Protein sequence: CATRGLADTQYF.

V gene TRBV6-5 combines with J gene TRBJ1-5, with D tentatively TRBD1 (5 bases). Germline V gives CDR1 MNHEY, CDR2 SVGAGI. Trimming left V 7 bases short and J 5 bases short, with 9 bases between. The CDR3 consists of 12 residues. The CDR3 nucleotides are TGTGCCAGCAACGACAGACATCAGCCCCAGCATTTT. Amino acid sequence: CASNDRHQPQHF.

V and J are TRBV28 and TRBJ1-1; D not certain. The CDR3 is 12 residues long. Per germline, CDR1 MDHEN and CDR2 SYDVKM. Trimming cost V 8 bases and J 7 bases, with 14 bases left between them. The CDR3 sequence is CASFTGVNEAFF. CDR3 coding DNA: TGTGCCAGCTTCACGGGTGTGAATGAAGCTTTCTTT.

DNA of the CDR3: TGTGCCACCAGCAGAGCCGAGGGTGGGATCGATACGCAGTATTTT. Its translation: CATSRAEGGIDTQYF. The chain has TRBV15 and TRBJ2-3, with D perhaps TRBD2 (5 bases). V shed 1 base and J shed 6 bases, with 14 bases lying between them. This CDR3 has 15 residues. Germline-derived CDR1 and CDR2 are LNHNV and YYDKDF (reference sequence).